One sample yielded the 8 T cell receptor beta chains listed below, sequenced in a study of cytomegalovirus exposure and HLA in healthy donors. Amplification used 60 Vbeta primers and 13 Jbeta primers. Repertoires were generated with immunoSEQ multiplex PCR, while TCRdb's copy carries only in-frame clones and drops some. This table holds approximately 190,000 clones, about 80% found once. The sequencing sample was made of PBMCs. Receptor source: a woman aged 45-60 years in good health and CMV-seropositive.

The J gene is TRBJ2-3, the V gene TRBV4-2, with 9 bases matching TRBD2. This CDR3 spans 16 amino acids. CDR1 LGHNA and CDR2 YNFKEQ come from the germline V gene. The junction had 9 bases not matched to a gene; V was cut back by 4 bases and J by 4 bases. CDR3 sequence: CASSRSLAGPADTQYF. CDR3 in DNA: TGTGCCAGCAGCCGATCCCTAGCGGGACCCGCAGATACGCAGTATTTT.

This rearrangement joins TRBV6-5 to TRBJ1-2, with a weak D call TRBD1 (5 bases). V lost 5 bases, J lost 4 bases, and 14 bases lay in between. The CDR3 spans 14 residues. Per the germline V gene, CDR1 is MNHEY and CDR2 is SVGAGI. The CDR3 reads CASSPGGRSYGYTF. CDR3 nucleotide sequence: TGTGCCAGCAGTCCGGGGGGTCGGAGCTATGGCTACACCTTC.

This clone has only one observation. In DNA form, the CDR3 reads TGTGCCAGTAGTATTACAGGGGAAGATTCACCCCTCCACTTT. Its protein product is CASSITGEDSPLHF. The genes are TRBV19 and TRBJ1-6, with 7 positions matching TRBD1. This CDR3 spans 14 amino acids. CDR1 LNHDA and CDR2 SQIVND come from the germline V gene (reference sequence). V trimming: 3 bases; J trimming: 8 bases; junction bases outside the gene matches: 4.

The gene calls are TRBV7-2 and TRBJ2-1; D call uncertain. The length of the CDR3 is 14 residues. CDR1 and CDR2 (germline): SGHTA, FQGNSA. The V and J ends lost 1 base and 5 bases respectively, with 9 bases between them. This chain's CDR3 is CASSLGARNNEQFF. DNA of the CDR3: TGTGCCAGCAGCTTAGGGGCCAGAAACAATGAGCAGTTCTTC.

The chain couples TRBV7-8 to TRBJ1-4, with unresolved D. Germline CDR1 reads SGHVS; CDR2 reads FQNEAQ. This CDR3 contains 12 residues. V lost 5 bases, J lost 4 bases, and 5 bases lay in between. This chain's CDR3 is CASSRVNEKLFF. As DNA, the CDR3 is TGTGCCAGCAGCCGCGTTAATGAAAAACTGTTTTTT.

This chain connects TRBV14 to TRBJ2-1; 10 bases align to TRBD1. CDR3 size: 16 residues. Per germline, CDR1 SGHDN and CDR2 FVKESK. V lost 2 bases and J lost 6; bases outside the gene matches: 7. CDR3 nucleotides: TGTGCCAGCAGCCAAATTGGGACAGGGGTGGGCAATGAGCAGTTCTTC. Its protein product is CASSQIGTGVGNEQFF.

This rearrangement joins TRBV7-2 to TRBJ1-2, with a tentative D call TRBD1 (5 bases). The germline gives CDR1 SGHTA, CDR2 FQGNSA. V was shortened by 5 bases and J by 4 bases, with 14 bases between the two germline ends. CDR3 length equals 14 residues. This CDR3 reads CASSTQPGLYGYTF. CDR3 coding DNA: TGTGCCAGCAGCACCCAACCGGGACTCTATGGCTACACCTTC. The full variable domain, with the rest looked up from reference TRBV7-2 and TRBJ1-2, is GAGVSQSPSNKVTEKGKDVELRCDPISGHTALYWYRQSLGQGLEFLIYFQGNSAPDKSGLPSDRFSAERTGGSVSTLTIQRTQQEDSAVYLCASSTQPGLYGYTFGSGTRLTVV.

The genes are TRBV5-4 and TRBJ1-2; 7 nucleotides match TRBD1. V gave up 5 bases and J gave up 8 bases; unmatched junction bases: 12. Germline V gene lookup returns CDR1 SGHNT and CDR2 YYREEE (reference sequence). The CDR3 is made up of 14 amino acids. DNA for the CDR3: TGTGCCAGCAGTTCAAATGACAGGGTGGGAGGCTACACCTTC. Its translation is CASSSNDRVGGYTF.